This passage covers 9 T cell receptor beta chains from one sample sequenced in a study of OX40 agonist ivuxolimab in advanced cancers. Assay: immunoSEQ multiplex PCR; the TCRdb copy retains only in-frame clones and omits some. The data contain about 21,000 clones, under 80% of them seen just once; the ten biggest clones take up roughly 9%. Sample: CD4+ or CD8+ T cells sorted from blood, taken in a trial of the OX40 agonist ivuxolimab. The receptors come from an adult with an advanced solid tumor such as melanoma, head and neck, liver or kidney cancer.

This clone is classed as medium-sized (0.01 to 0.1%). The chain carries TRBV7-6 and TRBJ1-1, with unresolved D. The germline gives CDR1 SGHVS, CDR2 FNYEAQ. CDR3 length equals 13 residues. The ends were cut back, 7 bases at V and 1 base at J, with 10 bases in the middle. The CDR3 region is CASTSMANTEAFF. CDR3 in DNA: TGTGCCAGCACCTCGATGGCGAACACTGAAGCTTTCTTT.

The chain links TRBV19 to TRBJ1-4; D is ambiguous. This CDR3 region has 15 residues. CDR1 and CDR2 from the germline V gene are LNHDA and SQIVND (reference sequence). Trimming took 6 bases from V and 5 from J, leaving 16 bases between them. DNA for the CDR3: TGTGCCAGTAGCCTAAAGAGGGTACTAAATGAAAAACTGTTTTTT. Encoded protein: CASSLKRVLNEKLFF.

This chain joins TRBV5-8 and TRBJ1-2; D may be TRBD1 (5 bases). Trimming removed 1 base at V and 7 bases at J, with 20 bases between. The germline gives CDR1 SGHTS, CDR2 YDEGEE. The CDR3 totals 16 residues. Here the CDR3 DNA reads TGTGCCAGCAGCTTGAAACCAGACAGTATGGGACTTGGCTACACCTTC. Translated, it gives CASSLKPDSMGLGYTF.

The rearrangement joins TRBV7-3 to TRBJ2-1; the D call may be TRBD1 or TRBD2 (5 bases each). Germline V gene sequence: CDR1 SGHTA, CDR2 FQGTGA. The V gene lost 5 bases and the J gene lost 12 bases, with 11 bases spanning the gap. The CDR3 covers 11 residues. The CDR3 region has the DNA TGTGCCAGCAGCCTAGGGACCGGGCAGTTCTTC. It specifies CASSLGTGQFF.

The genes are TRBV10-3 and TRBJ1-2, with D hard to call. Germline CDR1 and CDR2: ENHRY and SYGVKD. V was pared by 3 bases and J by 4 bases, with 12 bases between. This CDR3 has 14 residues. CDR3: CAISDSSVSYGYTF. In DNA form, the CDR3 reads TGTGCCATCAGTGACTCGTCAGTGAGCTATGGCTACACCTTC.

The chain employs TRBV6-5 and TRBJ2-5, with D uncertain. Germline V gene lookup returns CDR1 MNHEY and CDR2 SVGAGI. This CDR3 spans 13 amino acids. Trimming took 2 bases from V and 4 from J, leaving 8 bases between them. The DNA of the CDR3 is TGTGCCAGCAGTTACGTACGTGGAGAGACCCAGTACTTC. Its translation: CASSYVRGETQYF.

The J gene is TRBJ1-5, the V gene TRBV6-1; TRBD1 might be the D (6 bases). CDR1 and CDR2 from the germline V gene are MNHNS and SASEGT. V was shortened by 4 bases and J by 6 bases, with 16 bases between the two germline ends. The length of the CDR3 is 15 residues. The CDR3 bases are TGTGCCAGCAGTGCGGGACATCTATCGGGTCAGCCCCAGCATTTT. It codes for CASSAGHLSGQPQHF.

There are a few counts of this clone. The chain recombines TRBV5-4 with TRBJ2-3; D gene unclear. Germline lookup yields CDR1 SGHNT and CDR2 YYREEE (reference sequence). V lost 3 bases, J lost 3 bases, and 2 bases lay in between. The CDR3 runs 11 residues. The CDR3 sequence is CASSYTDTQYF. The CDR3, as DNA: TGTGCCAGCAGCTATACAGATACGCAGTATTTT.

The rearrangement joins TRBV5-1 to TRBJ1-1; D is uncertain. This CDR3 is 13 amino acids long. V lost 6 bases and J 2 bases, leaving 11 bases between the germline ends. CDR1 and CDR2 from the germline V gene are SGHRS and YFSETQ. CDR3 bases: TGCGCCAGCACCCGGCAGCCCAACACTGAAGCTTTCTTT. Its translation is CASTRQPNTEAFF.